This is a list of T cell receptor beta chains from one sample in a study of shared clonotypes between healthy human individuals. Measured with immunoSEQ multiplex PCR; TCRdb has only the in-frame clones, and not every one. The data show 950,000 to 1,100,000 clones, around 82% seen once. Sequencing used memory CD4+ T cells from PBMCs. The receptors shown here come from a man aged 18 to 29 in good health. Some clones in this sample may be carry-over from other donors' samples. CDR3s include the opening cysteine and the closing phenylalanine or tryptophan. The D gene is left open where the match is weak. Only some rows state a clone size, as once, few, many or a class for expanded clones.

abundance	v_gene	d_gene	j_gene	CDR3nt	CDR3aa
NA	TRBV5-1	TRBD2	TRBJ2-2	TGCGCCAGCAGCCAATACACTAGCGCCAACACCGGGGAGCTGTTTTTT	CASSQYTSANTGELFF
NA	TRBV6-5	TRBD1	TRBJ1-2	TGTGCCAGCAGGCGGAACAGACAGGGGGCCTATGGCTACACCTTC	CASRRNRQGAYGYTF
NA	TRBV9	NA	TRBJ2-2	TGTGCCAGCAGCGTTTCCGGGGAGCTGGTTTTT	CASSVSGELVF
NA	TRBV6-6	NA	TRBJ2-7	TGTGCCAGCAGTTCTCGACACTACGAGCAGTACTTC	CASSSRHYEQYF
once	TRBV2	TRBD1	TRBJ2-7	TGTGCCAGCAGCCGAGACAGGGCTTCCTACGAGCAGTACTTC	CASSRDRASYEQYF
NA	TRBV19	TRBD2	TRBJ2-7	TGTGCCAGTAGTATAAGGTGGACTAGCGGGAGGGCACCCGAGCAGTACTTC	CASSIRWTSGRAPEQYF
NA	TRBV7-9	NA	TRBJ1-4	TGTGCCAGCAGCTCCGGGCCAAGGAATGAAAAACTGTTTTTT	CASSSGPRNEKLFF
many	TRBV28	NA	TRBJ2-3	TGTGCCAGCATTAGGGGACTCGAGACAGATACGCAGTATTTT	CASIRGLETDTQYF
NA	TRBV27	TRBD1	TRBJ1-1	TGTGCCAGCCTTGCTAGGGGGCGCCTCTACACTGAAGCTTTCTTT	CASLARGRLYTEAFF
NA	TRBV30	TRBD1	TRBJ2-6	TGTGCCTGGAGTAGGGGGCGGACAGGGGCCAACGTCCTGACTTTC	CAWSRGRTGANVLTF
few	TRBV2	NA	TRBJ1-2	TGTGCCAGCCTTGTACTCTATGGCTACACCTTC	CASLVLYGYTF
NA	TRBV9	NA	TRBJ1-3	TGTGCCAGCACTGGCCGGGGGGCTGGAAACACCATATATTTT	CASTGRGAGNTIYF
NA	TRBV10-3	TRBD1	TRBJ2-5	TGTGCCATCAGAGTGGGACAGGCCGAACAAGAGACCCAGTACTTC	CAIRVGQAEQETQYF
few	TRBV27	NA	TRBJ1-2	TGTGCCAGCAGAGGATCGGGGCGCCGTGGCTACACCTTC	CASRGSGRRGYTF
NA	TRBV27	NA	TRBJ2-7	TGTGCCAGCAGTATCAGACAGCCAAACTACGAGCAGTACTTC	CASSIRQPNYEQYF
NA	TRBV14	TRBD1	TRBJ1-4	TGTGCCAGCAGTCGGGACAGAAGTGAAAAACTGTTTTTT	CASSRDRSEKLFF
NA	TRBV27	NA	TRBJ2-7	TGTGCCAGCCGGGAAACCAAGCGGTCCTACGAGCAGTACTTC	CASRETKRSYEQYF
NA	TRBV2	NA	TRBJ1-2	TGTGCCAGCAGTGCACACCAAGGGGGCTACACCTTC	CASSAHQGGYTF